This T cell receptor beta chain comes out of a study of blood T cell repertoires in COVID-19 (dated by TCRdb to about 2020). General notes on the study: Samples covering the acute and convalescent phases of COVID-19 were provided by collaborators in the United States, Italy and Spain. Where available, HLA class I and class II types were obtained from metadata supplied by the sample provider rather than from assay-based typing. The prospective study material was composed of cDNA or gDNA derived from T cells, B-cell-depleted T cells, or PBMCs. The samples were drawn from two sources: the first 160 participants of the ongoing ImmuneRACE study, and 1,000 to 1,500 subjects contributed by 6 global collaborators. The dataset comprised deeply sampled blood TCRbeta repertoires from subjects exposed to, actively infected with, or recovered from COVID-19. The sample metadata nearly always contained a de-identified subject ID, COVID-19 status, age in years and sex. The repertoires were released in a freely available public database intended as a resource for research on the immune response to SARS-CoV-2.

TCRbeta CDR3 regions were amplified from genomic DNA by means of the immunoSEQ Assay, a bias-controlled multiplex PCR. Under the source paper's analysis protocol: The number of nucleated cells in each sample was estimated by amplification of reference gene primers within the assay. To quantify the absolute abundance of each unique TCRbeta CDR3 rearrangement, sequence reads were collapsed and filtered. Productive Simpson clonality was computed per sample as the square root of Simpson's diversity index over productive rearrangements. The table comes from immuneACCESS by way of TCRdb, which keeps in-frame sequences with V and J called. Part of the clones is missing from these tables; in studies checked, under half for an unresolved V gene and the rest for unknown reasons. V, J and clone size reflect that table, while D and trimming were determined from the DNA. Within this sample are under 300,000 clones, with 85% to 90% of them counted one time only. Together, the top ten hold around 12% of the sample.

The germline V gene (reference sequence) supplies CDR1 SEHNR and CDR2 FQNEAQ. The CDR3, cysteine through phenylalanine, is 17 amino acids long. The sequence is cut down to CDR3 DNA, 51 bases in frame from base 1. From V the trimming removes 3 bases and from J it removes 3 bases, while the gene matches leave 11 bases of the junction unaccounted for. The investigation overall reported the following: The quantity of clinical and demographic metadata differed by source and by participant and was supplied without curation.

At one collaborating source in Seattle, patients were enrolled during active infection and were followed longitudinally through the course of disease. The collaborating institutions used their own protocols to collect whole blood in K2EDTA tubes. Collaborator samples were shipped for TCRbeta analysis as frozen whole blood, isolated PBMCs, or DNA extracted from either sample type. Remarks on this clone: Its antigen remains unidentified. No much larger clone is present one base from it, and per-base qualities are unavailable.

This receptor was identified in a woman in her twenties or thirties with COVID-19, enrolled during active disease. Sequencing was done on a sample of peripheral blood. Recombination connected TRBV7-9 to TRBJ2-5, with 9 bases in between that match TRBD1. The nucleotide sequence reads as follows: TGTGCCAGCAGCTTCGGACAGGGGTGGGTTAGGGAAGAGACCCAGTACTTC. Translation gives CASSFGQGWVREETQYF. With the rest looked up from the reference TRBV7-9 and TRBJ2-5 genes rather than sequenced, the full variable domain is DTGVSQNPRHKITKRGQNVTFRCDPISEHNRLYWYRQTLGQGPEFLTYFQNEAQLEKSRLLSDRFSAERPKGSFSTLEIQRTEQGDSAMYLCASSFGQGWVREETQYFGPGTRLLVL.